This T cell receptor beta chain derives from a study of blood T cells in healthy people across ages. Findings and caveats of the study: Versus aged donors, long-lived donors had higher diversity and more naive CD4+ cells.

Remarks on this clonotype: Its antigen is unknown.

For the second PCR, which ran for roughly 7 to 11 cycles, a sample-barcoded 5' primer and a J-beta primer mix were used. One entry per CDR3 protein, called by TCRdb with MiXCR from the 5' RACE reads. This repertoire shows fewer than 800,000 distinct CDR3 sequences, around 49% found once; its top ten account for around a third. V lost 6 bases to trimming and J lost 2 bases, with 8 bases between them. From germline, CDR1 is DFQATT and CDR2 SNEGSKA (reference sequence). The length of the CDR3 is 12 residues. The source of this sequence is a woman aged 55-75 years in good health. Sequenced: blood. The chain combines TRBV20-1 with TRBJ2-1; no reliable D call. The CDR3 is CSAGWTYNEQFF. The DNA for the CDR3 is TGCAGTGCAGGGTGGACCTACAATGAGCAGTTCTTC.